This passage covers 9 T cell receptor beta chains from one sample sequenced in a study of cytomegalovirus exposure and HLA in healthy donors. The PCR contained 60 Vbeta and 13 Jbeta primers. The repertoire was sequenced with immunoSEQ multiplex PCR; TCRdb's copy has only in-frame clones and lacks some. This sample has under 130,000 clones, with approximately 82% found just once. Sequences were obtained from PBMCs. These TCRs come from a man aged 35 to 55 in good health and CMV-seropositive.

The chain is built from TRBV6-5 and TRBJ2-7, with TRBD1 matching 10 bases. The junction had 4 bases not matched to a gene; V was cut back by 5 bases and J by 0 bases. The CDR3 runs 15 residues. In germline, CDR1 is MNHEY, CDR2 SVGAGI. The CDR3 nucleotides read TGTGCCAGCAGTCGGACAGGGGGTGTCTCCTACGAGCAGTACTTC. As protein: CASSRTGGVSYEQYF.

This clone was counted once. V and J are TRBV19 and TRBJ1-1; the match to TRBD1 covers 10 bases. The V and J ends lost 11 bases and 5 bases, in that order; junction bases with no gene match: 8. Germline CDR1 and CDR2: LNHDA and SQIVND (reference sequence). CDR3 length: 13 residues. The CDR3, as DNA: TGTGCCGCCGGGACAGGGGTCTGGACTGAAGCTTTCTTT. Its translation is CAAGTGVWTEAFF.

The CDR3 here is CASSSPGQARADTQYF. The CDR3 DNA reads TGTGCCAGCAGTTCCCCGGGACAGGCTCGGGCAGATACGCAGTATTTT. The chain links TRBV27 to TRBJ2-3; 8 bases are shared with TRBD1. This CDR3 comprises 16 residues. J gave up 4 bases and V 4 bases, and 10 bases lay outside the gene matches. In germline, CDR1 is MNHEY, CDR2 SMNVEV (reference sequence).

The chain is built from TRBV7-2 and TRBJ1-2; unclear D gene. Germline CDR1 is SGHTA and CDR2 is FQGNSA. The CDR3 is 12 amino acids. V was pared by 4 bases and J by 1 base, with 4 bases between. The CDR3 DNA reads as TGTGCCAGCAGCTATAATAACTATGGCTACACCTTC. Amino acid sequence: CASSYNNYGYTF.

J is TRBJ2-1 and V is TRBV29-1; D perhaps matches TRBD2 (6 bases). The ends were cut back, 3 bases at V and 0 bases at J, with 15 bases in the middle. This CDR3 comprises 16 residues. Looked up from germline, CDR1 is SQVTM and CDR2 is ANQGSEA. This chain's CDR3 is CSVDGRGKSSYNEQFF. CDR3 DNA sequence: TGCAGCGTTGATGGGCGGGGAAAGAGCTCCTACAATGAGCAGTTCTTC.

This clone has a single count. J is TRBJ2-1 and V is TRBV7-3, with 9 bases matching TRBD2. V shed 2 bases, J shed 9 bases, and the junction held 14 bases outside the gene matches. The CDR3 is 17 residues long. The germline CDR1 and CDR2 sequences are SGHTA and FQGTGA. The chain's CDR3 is CASSLVASGTPLSEQFF. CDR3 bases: TGTGCCAGCAGCTTAGTGGCTAGCGGGACCCCACTCAGTGAGCAGTTCTTC.

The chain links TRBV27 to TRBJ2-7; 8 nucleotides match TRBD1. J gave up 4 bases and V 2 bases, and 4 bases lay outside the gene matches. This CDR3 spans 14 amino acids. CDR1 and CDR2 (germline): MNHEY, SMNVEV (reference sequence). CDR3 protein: CASSLNRQGYEQYF. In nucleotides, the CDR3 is TGTGCCAGCAGTTTAAACAGACAGGGGTACGAGCAGTACTTC.

The CDR3: CASSQGSRQGANYGYTF. In nucleotides, the CDR3 is TGTGCCAGCAGCCAGGGTTCTCGACAGGGGGCTAACTATGGCTACACCTTC. V and J are TRBV7-2 and TRBJ1-2, with 9 bases that match TRBD1. The CDR3 has 17 amino acids. Germline-derived CDR1 and CDR2 are SGHTA and FQGNSA. V was clipped by 5 bases and J by 0 bases; unmatched bases: 10.

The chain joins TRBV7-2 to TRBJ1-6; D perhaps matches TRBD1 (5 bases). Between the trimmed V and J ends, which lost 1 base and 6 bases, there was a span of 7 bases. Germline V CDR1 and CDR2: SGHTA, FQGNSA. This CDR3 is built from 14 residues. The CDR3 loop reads CASSLEGFNSPLHF. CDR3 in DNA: TGTGCCAGCAGCTTAGAGGGGTTTAATTCACCCCTCCACTTT.